Listed here are 8 T cell receptor beta chains from one sample, sequenced in a study of shared clonotypes between healthy human individuals. Selected positively for CCR7 and CD45RO-negative, naive CD8 cells excluded terminally differentiated effector memory CD45RA+ cells. Clones were sequenced by immunoSEQ multiplex PCR, and TCRdb holds only the in-frame ones, with some missing. The profile shows approximately 600,000 clones, 95% of them singletons. The material sequenced was naive CD8+ T cells sorted from blood. These receptors all come from a woman aged 30 to 39 in good health.

This chain connects TRBV28 to TRBJ2-3, with 12 bases lining up with TRBD2. Germline V gene data show CDR1 as MDHEN and CDR2 as SYDVKM. The V and J ends lost 3 bases and 3 bases, in that order; junction bases with no gene match: 1. The CDR3 is 15 amino acids. CDR3 in amino acids: CASSFLAGGTDTQYF. CDR3 bases: TGTGCCAGCAGTTTCCTAGCGGGAGGGACAGATACGCAGTATTTT.

The rearrangement uses TRBV7-9 and TRBJ1-4; no reliable D call. Germline V gene sequence: CDR1 SEHNR, CDR2 FQNEAQ (reference sequence). Trimming stripped 1 base from V and 3 bases from J, with 9 bases between. The CDR3 is 15 residues long. In DNA form, the CDR3 reads TGTGCCAGCAGCTTAGTCTCGGGTTCTAATGAAAAACTGTTTTTT. Its protein is CASSLVSGSNEKLFF.

The chain employs TRBV6-1 and TRBJ1-2; no definite D call. The germline V and J ends were trimmed by 1 base and 4 bases, with 16 bases remaining between them. CDR1 is MNHNS, CDR2 SASEGT, per germline. The CDR3 length is 16 residues. The chain's CDR3 is CASSEENRGFIYGYTF. The DNA of the CDR3 is TGTGCCAGCAGTGAAGAGAATAGAGGGTTCATCTATGGCTACACCTTC.

This chain joins TRBV27 and TRBJ2-7; TRBD1 matches 9 bases. Trimming took 6 bases from V and 2 from J; bases not matched to a gene: 17. The CDR3 has 18 amino acids. Looked up from germline, CDR1 is MNHEY and CDR2 is SMNVEV (reference sequence). The CDR3 coding sequence is TGTGCCAGCAGATCAATCGAAAACCGGGACAGGGTTCCCTACGAGCAGTACTTC. Its protein product is CASRSIENRDRVPYEQYF.

V and J are TRBV5-5 and TRBJ2-7; 9 bases fit TRBD1. Trimming removed 0 bases from V and 4 bases from J; junction bases left unmatched: 8. Germline CDR1 and CDR2: SGHKS and YYEKEE (reference sequence). This CDR3 is 16 amino acids long. CDR3 loop: CASSLEGGTGMYEQYF. The CDR3 bases are TGTGCCAGCAGCTTGGAGGGAGGGACAGGGATGTACGAGCAGTACTTC. The variable domain in full, with the rest retrieved from reference TRBV5-5 and TRBJ2-7, is DAGVTQSPTHLIKTRGQQVTLRCSPISGHKSVSWYQQVLGQGPQFIFQYYEKEERGRGNFPDRFSARQFPNYSSELNVNALLLGDSALYLCASSLEGGTGMYEQYFGPGTRLTVT.

In nucleotides, the CDR3 is TGCAGCGTTGATCAGGGTGGAGGCTACACCTTC. It is translated as CSVDQGGGYTF. This sequence joins TRBV29-1 and TRBJ1-2, with D possibly matching TRBD1 (5 bases). The germline CDR1 and CDR2 sequences are SQVTM and ANQGSEA. The CDR3 consists of 11 residues. V was pared by 3 bases and J by 8 bases, with 10 bases between.

V is TRBV5-1 and J is TRBJ2-7; D is uncertain. The CDR3 runs to 14 residues. Germline CDR1 SGHRS, CDR2 YFSETQ. Trimming cost V 5 bases and J 0 bases, with 12 bases left between them. CDR3 DNA sequence: TGCGCCAGCAGAGTCGGGCGGAGCTCCTACGAGCAGTACTTC. Its protein is CASRVGRSSYEQYF.

The chain links TRBV5-1 to TRBJ2-7, with D possibly being TRBD1 (6 bases). CDR3 length: 13 residues. Germline V gene data show CDR1 as SGHRS and CDR2 as YFSETQ. Trimming stripped 4 bases from V and 1 base from J, with 9 bases between. CDR3 amino acids: CASSPRGSYEQYF. The CDR3 coding sequence is TGCGCCAGCAGCCCTAGGGGGTCCTACGAGCAGTACTTC.